These T cell receptor beta chains were read from a single sample in a study of breast tumors, draining lymph nodes, adjacent tissues. TCRdb used MiXCR to reprocess the multiplex PCR reads, holding one entry per CDR3 protein. Of about 47,000 distinct CDR3 sequences in the sample, around 23% were seen once. The sequencing input was breast tumor tissue. These receptors were taken from a female donor with breast cancer. Some clones in this sample may be carry-over from other donors' samples. Both conserved end residues are part of each CDR3. The order of the fields is V gene, J gene, clone size, D gene, CDR3 DNA, CDR3 protein. The D gene is left open where the match is weak. Only some rows state a clone size, as once, few, many or a class for expanded clones.

V: TRBV20-1; J: TRBJ2-1; size: few; D: .; DNA: TGCAGTGCCCCCGCGTTCGGGGCGCCTGCAAATGAGCAGTTCTTC; CDR3: CSAPAFGAPANEQFF
V: TRBV19; J: TRBJ2-2; size: .; D: TRBD1; DNA: TGTGCCAGTAGTATAGATACAGGGGTCACCGGGGAGCTGTTTTTT; CDR3: CASSIDTGVTGELFF
V: TRBV2; J: TRBJ2-5; size: many; D: .; DNA: TGTGCCAGCAGTGATATCGCCAACTGGCTGGGGGAGACCCAGTACTTC; CDR3: CASSDIANWLGETQYF
V: TRBV7-2; J: TRBJ2-2; size: many; D: TRBD1; DNA: TGTGCCAGCAGCCAAGGGACAGCGAACACCGGGGAGCTGTTTTTT; CDR3: CASSQGTANTGELFF
V: TRBV2; J: TRBJ2-2; size: few; D: .; DNA: TGTGCCAGCAGGAGGACTGCGTCGAACACCGGGGAGCTGTTTTTT; CDR3: CASRRTASNTGELFF
V: TRBV5-5; J: TRBJ1-3; size: many; D: .; DNA: TGTGCCAGCAGCTTGGGTCTCCAGGGCTCTGGAAACACCATATATTTT; CDR3: CASSLGLQGSGNTIYF
V: TRBV5-1; J: TRBJ2-7; size: many; D: TRBD1; DNA: TGCGCCAGCAGCCCTGGGGACAGGTACGAGCAGTACTTC; CDR3: CASSPGDRYEQYF
V: TRBV7-9; J: TRBJ1-4; size: many; D: .; DNA: TGTGCCAGCAGCTACTTTGGGCAGGGTGGAACTAATGAAAAACTGTTTTTT; CDR3: CASSYFGQGGTNEKLFF
V: TRBV28; J: TRBJ1-5; size: .; D: .; DNA: TGTGCCAGCAGTTTTGGCCAGGGCAATCAGCCCCAGCATTTT; CDR3: CASSFGQGNQPQHF
V: TRBV11-3; J: TRBJ2-5; size: .; D: TRBD2; DNA: TGTGCCAGCAGCCCCCGCGGACTAGCGGGAGTGGAGACCCAGTACTTC; CDR3: CASSPRGLAGVETQYF
V: TRBV6-1; J: TRBJ2-7; size: many; D: .; DNA: TGTGCCAGCAGTGAAGGGGGAAGACCTGGGCAGTACTTC; CDR3: CASSEGGRPGQYF
V: TRBV5-4; J: TRBJ1-4; size: many; D: TRBD1; DNA: TGTGCCAGCAGCTTCGCGCGGGACAGGGGGACTGAAAAACTGTTTTTT; CDR3: CASSFARDRGTEKLFF
V: TRBV11-2; J: TRBJ2-1; size: many; D: TRBD2; DNA: TGTGCCAGCAGGTTTTTAGCGGGGGTCGCCGGTAAGAATGAGCAGTTCTTC; CDR3: CASRFLAGVAGKNEQFF
V: TRBV10-2; J: TRBJ2-1; size: many; D: .; DNA: TGCGCCAGCCTTTCTTATGGCAATGAGCAGTTCTTC; CDR3: CASLSYGNEQFF
V: TRBV25-1; J: TRBJ2-5; size: few; D: .; DNA: TGTGCCAGCAGTGAAGGGATGCAAGAGACCCAGTACTTC; CDR3: CASSEGMQETQYF
V: TRBV19; J: TRBJ1-4; size: .; D: .; DNA: TGTGCCAGTAGTTCGAGCCGGGCCGTCAATGGAAAACTGTTTTTT; CDR3: CASSSSRAVNGKLFF
V: TRBV10-3; J: TRBJ2-6; size: many; D: .; DNA: TGTGCCATCAGCTCTGGGGCCAACGTCCTGACTTTC; CDR3: CAISSGANVLTF
V: TRBV7-3; J: TRBJ1-6; size: many; D: .; DNA: TGTGCCAGCAGCTTAAGGGCAGGGATTCCACCCCTCCACTTT; CDR3: CASSLRAGIPPLHF
V: TRBV27; J: TRBJ2-7; size: few; D: TRBD2; DNA: TGTGTCAGCAGTTTATTTCCCAGCGGGAAAAGCTACGAGCAGTACTTC; CDR3: CVSSLFPSGKSYEQYF
V: TRBV12-3/TRBV12-4; J: TRBJ2-3; size: many; D: .; DNA: TGTGCCAGCAGTTTGGTGGCAAGAACGCAGTATTTT; CDR3: CASSLVARTQYF
V: TRBV28; J: TRBJ2-2; size: .; D: TRBD2; DNA: TGTGCCAGCAGTTTAGCGGGAGGCTCGGCCGGGGAGCTGTTTTTT; CDR3: CASSLAGGSAGELFF
V: TRBV5-1; J: TRBJ2-1; size: many; D: .; DNA: TGCGCCAGCAGCCCTGGACGCGTCAATGAGCAGTTCTTC; CDR3: CASSPGRVNEQFF
V: TRBV25-1; J: TRBJ2-1; size: many; D: .; DNA: TGTGCCAGCTCAAAACGGATGGGTGAGCAGTTCTTC; CDR3: CASSKRMGEQFF
V: TRBV19; J: TRBJ1-2; size: many; D: TRBD1; DNA: TGTGCCAGTAGTACGCTCGTCCCGGGACAGGGGAAGGTTGGCTACACCTTC; CDR3: CASSTLVPGQGKVGYTF
V: TRBV20-1; J: TRBJ2-2; size: many; D: .; DNA: TGCAGTGCTTCACGAAGAGACAGGGAGGGAACCGGGGAGCTGTTTTTT; CDR3: CSASRRDREGTGELFF
V: TRBV9; J: TRBJ2-5; size: many; D: .; DNA: TGTGCCAGCAGCGTAACCGGGTCCCAAGAGACCCAGTACTTC; CDR3: CASSVTGSQETQYF
V: TRBV6-1; J: TRBJ1-5; size: many; D: .; DNA: TGTGCCAGCAGCGGTTATCCGGGCTACAATCAGCCCCAGCATTTT; CDR3: CASSGYPGYNQPQHF
V: TRBV19; J: TRBJ1-5; size: many; D: .; DNA: TGTGCCAGTAGTAGAGGAGGGAGGGCTGAGTGGCCCCAGCATTTT; CDR3: CASSRGGRAEWPQHF
V: TRBV2; J: TRBJ2-3; size: many; D: TRBD2; DNA: TGTGCCAGCAGTGAAGAGGGGCTAGCGGGGGCCGCGATACCTCCTAGCACAGATACGCAGTATTTT; CDR3: CASSEEGLAGAAIPPSTDTQYF
V: TRBV10-2; J: TRBJ1-2; size: many; D: .; DNA: TGCGCCAGCAGTGAGTCAGGGAAGGCCCTTTTCGGAGGCTACACCTTC; CDR3: CASSESGKALFGGYTF
V: TRBV11-1; J: TRBJ2-1; size: many; D: .; DNA: TGTGCCAGCAGCCCCCGGGACACCGCCTACAATGAGCAGTTCTTC; CDR3: CASSPRDTAYNEQFF
V: TRBV14; J: TRBJ1-2; size: many; D: .; DNA: TGTGCCAGCAGCTCGACTGTGGGGGCGCTTGGCTACACCTTC; CDR3: CASSSTVGALGYTF
V: TRBV6-1; J: TRBJ1-2; size: many; D: TRBD1; DNA: TGTGCCAGCATGGACACAGGGGGCTATGGCTACACCTTC; CDR3: CASMDTGGYGYTF
V: TRBV5-4; J: TRBJ2-1; size: .; D: TRBD2; DNA: TGTGCCAGCAGCTTGCCGGGAGGGGATGAGCAGTTCTTC; CDR3: CASSLPGGDEQFF
V: TRBV6-5; J: TRBJ2-5; size: .; D: .; DNA: TGTGCCAGCAGTTACTCGAGGGTGGAGACCCAGTACTTC; CDR3: CASSYSRVETQYF
V: TRBV7-2; J: TRBJ2-1; size: many; D: .; DNA: TGTGCCAGCAGATACTGGGGGGGCCGATTAGAGCAGTTCTTC; CDR3: CASRYWGGRLEQFF
V: TRBV6-1; J: TRBJ1-6; size: medium-sized; D: TRBD1; DNA: TGTGCCAGCAGTGAAGGGGACAGAAATAATTCACCCCTCCACTTT; CDR3: CASSEGDRNNSPLHF
V: TRBV5-1; J: TRBJ1-4; size: many; D: .; DNA: TGCGCCAGCAGGGAGGAGGCAGGAGGCGGAAAACTGTTTTTT; CDR3: CASREEAGGGKLFF
V: TRBV20-1; J: TRBJ1-5; size: many; D: .; DNA: TGCAGTGCTGTCTCGGGGGATCAGCCCCAGCATTTT; CDR3: CSAVSGDQPQHF
V: TRBV5-1; J: TRBJ2-1; size: .; D: TRBD1; DNA: TGCGCCAGCAGCCTGACCTTAAGACAGGGGTTCTGCAATGAGCAGCTCTTC; CDR3: CASSLTLRQGFCNEQLF
V: TRBV9; J: TRBJ2-7; size: many; D: .; DNA: TGTGCCAGCAGCGTAGGCGGGTCCAGCTACGAGCAGTACTTC; CDR3: CASSVGGSSYEQYF
V: TRBV4-1; J: TRBJ1-2; size: many; D: .; DNA: TGCGCCAGCAGCCAGTGGGCGGGGCAAGGTTATGGCTACACCTTC; CDR3: CASSQWAGQGYGYTF
V: TRBV18; J: TRBJ2-3; size: few; D: TRBD2; DNA: TGTGCCAGCTCACCACTGTGGGGACTAGCGAGTCGGGATACGCAGTATTTT; CDR3: CASSPLWGLASRDTQYF
V: TRBV30; J: TRBJ2-5; size: medium-sized; D: TRBD1; DNA: TGTGCCAGTCGGGGACAGGGGAGGGAGACCCAGTACTTC; CDR3: CASRGQGRETQYF
V: TRBV11-2; J: TRBJ2-5; size: .; D: .; DNA: TGTGCCAGCAGCTTAGACAGGGTAGAGACCCAGTACTTC; CDR3: CASSLDRVETQYF
V: TRBV7-8; J: TRBJ1-3; size: many; D: .; DNA: TGTGCCAGCAGCTTAGATGGAAACACCATATATTTT; CDR3: CASSLDGNTIYF
V: TRBV27; J: TRBJ1-5; size: .; D: TRBD1; DNA: TGTGCCAGCAGTCATGGGACAGAACCAAATCAGCCCCAGCATTTT; CDR3: CASSHGTEPNQPQHF
V: TRBV2; J: TRBJ2-1; size: many; D: .; DNA: TGTGCCAGCAGGGACCTTTTAAAACCGAATGAGCAGTTCTTC; CDR3: CASRDLLKPNEQFF
V: TRBV6-1; J: TRBJ2-7; size: many; D: .; DNA: TGTGCCACCACTAAAGTACAGTTTGACGAGCAGTACTTC; CDR3: CATTKVQFDEQYF